Each of the 2 T cell receptor beta chains below was sequenced from the same sample in a study of regulatory T cells in long-lasting Graves disease. The time point: newly diagnosed GD, antithyroid drugs for less than 3 months. The TCR library was made from RNA that had been extracted from PBMCs in TRIzol. With iRepertoire HTBI primers and Arm-PCR of CDR3 regions, TCR beta libraries were built. TCRdb independently ran MiXCR on the multiplex PCR reads; one entry per CDR3 protein. The data show roughly 510,000 distinct CDR3 sequences, about 15% seen once. The same data also contributed to another study, on T cells in Graves' hyperthyroidism and ophthalmopathy.

The specimen was peripheral blood mononuclear cells (PBMCs), collected at new diagnosis, from a patient treated with antithyroid drugs. Source of these receptors: a man younger than 35 with Graves disease.

The V and J genes are TRBV10-3 and TRBJ2-1, with 7 bases fitting TRBD1. CDR3 length equals 17 residues. The J segment lost 9 bases and the V segment lost 2 bases, leaving 16 bases of the junction unmatched. Germline V lookup: CDR1 ENHRY, CDR2 SYGVKD. CDR3: CAISEPRKQGLGAEQFF. Written as DNA, the CDR3 is TGTGCCATCAGTGAGCCACGAAAACAGGGGTTGGGGGCTGAGCAGTTCTTC.

This clonotype has more than one count but fewer than ten. Because the CDR3 is missing its conserved closing phenylalanine or tryptophan, this is likely a read error. Because the CDR3's place on the DNA is in doubt, the DNA is left out and the CDR3 is given as listed by TCRdb. V usage is TRBV7-8 and J usage is TRBJ1-2. CDR1 and CDR2 (germline): SGHVS, FQNEAQ. 13 amino acids form the CDR3, both terminal residues included. CDR3 sequence reads: CASSLSGSGAHTL.